This passage covers 6 T cell receptor beta chains from one sample sequenced in a study of cytotoxic CD8 clonotypes in ibrutinib-treated CLL. Clones were read by immunoSEQ multiplex PCR, and TCRdb kept only the in-frame ones, dropping some. This table has approximately 130,000 clones, 84% appearing once. Sequenced material: PBMCs, taken after 24 months of ibrutinib treatment. The source of these receptors is a human donor with chronic lymphocytic leukemia.

The chain is built from TRBV6-6 and TRBJ1-5, with unresolved D. The CDR3 extends over 14 amino acids. Trimming took off 5 bases at V and 0 bases at J, with 8 bases between the two ends. CDR1 is MNHNY, CDR2 SVGAGI, per germline (reference sequence). The CDR3 DNA reads as TGTGCCAGCAGTCACGACAATAGCAATCAGCCCCAGCATTTT. This gives the protein CASSHDNSNQPQHF.

V gene TRBV5-8 combines with J gene TRBJ2-5, with unresolved D. Between the trimmed V and J ends, which lost 4 bases and 3 bases, there was a span of 4 bases. Germline CDR1 SGHTS, CDR2 YDEGEE. This CDR3 has 11 amino acids. The DNA of the CDR3 is TGTGCCAGCAGCATAGAAGAGACCCAGTACTTC. Translating gives CASSIEETQYF.

This chain joins TRBV4-3 and TRBJ2-3; D might be TRBD2 (6 bases). The germline V and J ends were trimmed by 8 bases and 3 bases, with 21 bases remaining between them. There are 16 residues in the CDR3. Germline CDR1 LGHNA, CDR2 YSLEER. The CDR3 protein is CASQRNPGDWTDTQYF. In nucleotides, the CDR3 is TGCGCCAGCCAACGGAACCCGGGGGACTGGACAGATACGCAGTATTTT.

The chain recombines TRBV7-3 with TRBJ1-1; D unclear. Trimming cost V 3 bases and J 1 base, with 9 bases left between them. Germline CDR1 and CDR2: SGHTA and FQGTGA. The CDR3 has 14 residues. The CDR3: CASSLGPPNTEAFF. CDR3 DNA: TGTGCCAGCAGCTTGGGCCCACCGAACACTGAAGCTTTCTTT.

V and J are TRBV6-6 and TRBJ1-4, with D perhaps TRBD1 (5 bases). The CDR3 has 14 amino acids. V was pared by 0 bases and J by 7 bases, with 9 bases between. Germline assignment: CDR1 MNHNY and CDR2 SVGAGI (reference sequence). CDR3 coding DNA: TGTGCCAGCAGTTACTCCGGGAGGGGTGAAAAACTGTTTTTT. This sequence encodes CASSYSGRGEKLFF.

The genes are TRBV5-6 and TRBJ2-3, with D perhaps being TRBD1 or TRBD2 (5 bases each). The CDR3 is 15 residues long. With 0 bases removed from V and 7 bases from J, the gap between germline ends came to 15 bases. Germline loops: CDR1 SGHDT, CDR2 YYEEEE. The CDR3 region has the DNA TGTGCCAGCAGCTTGGTTGGGACCACATTGCATACGCAGTATTTT. It specifies CASSLVGTTLHTQYF.